This T cell receptor beta chain was documented in a study of T cells in Graves' hyperthyroidism and ophthalmopathy. Study-level findings and limits: A 13 V-J model separated ophthalmopathy from stable hyperthyroidism.

Amplified TCR beta CDR3 regions came from RNA transcripts. The primer set for the first-round RT-PCR of the TCR CDR3 was HTBI. Each CDR3 protein is one row after TCRdb ran MiXCR on the multiplex PCR reads. The sample holds about 350,000 distinct CDR3 sequences, approximately 15% seen once. Comments on this clonotype: The antigen is unknown.

The CDR3 is 17 amino acids. Germline V lookup: CDR1 LNHDA, CDR2 SQIVND (reference sequence). V was shortened by 5 bases and J by 4 bases, with 23 bases between the two germline ends. This chain joins TRBV19 and TRBJ2-5; D is possibly TRBD1 or TRBD2 (5 bases each). The sequence came from a woman under 40 with Graves' hyperthyroidism. The material sequenced was blood. The CDR3 DNA is TGTGCCAGTAGTTCCTCCCCTCCCAGGGACGGGCGAGAGACCCAGTACTTC. It encodes CASSSSPPRDGRETQYF.